This TCR beta chain came from a study of blood T cell repertoires in COVID-19. Study overall: The study drew acute and convalescent COVID-19 samples from the United States, Italy and Spain.

Germline assignment: CDR1 ENHRY and CDR2 SYGVKD. The CDR3 has 15 residues. V dropped 0 bases and J dropped 7; count of bases not matched to a gene: 7. Source study methods: Amplification of reference gene primers was used by the study to estimate nucleated cell counts. Profiling relied on immunoSEQ multiplex PCR, and the TCRdb table lists in-frame clones only, not all of them. V, J and clone size derive from that table, while D and trimming were established from the DNA sequence. The sample records under 350,000 clones, approximately 82% being singletons. This clonotype originated in a man aged 55 to 70 who had recovered from COVID-19. This chain links TRBV10-3 with TRBJ1-2; 8 bases fit TRBD1. The sequencing sample was made of peripheral blood. The CDR3 DNA is TGTGCCATCAGTGAGTCACTGCAGGGGGCGGGTGGCTACACCTTC. Its protein product is CAISESLQGAGGYTF.